This T cell receptor (beta chain) was obtained from a study of regulatory T cells in long-lasting Graves disease (dated by TCRdb to the early 2020s). In terms of the full investigation: Antithyroid drugs had been taken for less than 3 months by newly diagnosed Graves' disease patients. Persistent Graves' disease patients were compared with newly diagnosed Graves' disease patients by peripheral blood TCR sequencing and RNA sequencing. The study was registered as a clinical trial and conducted in China. A total of 33 samples were covered by TCR sequencing, comprising approximately 13 persistent and about 20 newly diagnosed Graves' disease patients. The study at large found these results: A larger number of public clonotypes was shared among persistent patients (around 2,500) than among newly diagnosed patients (around 870). As a limitation, the authors acknowledged that the small sample size may reduce accuracy. Compared with newly diagnosed patients, patients with persistent Graves' disease had lower TCR Shannon entropy and fewer highly expanded clones, which suggests clonal expansion. Only the TCR beta chain was sequenced and analyzed. Persistent disease showed preferential use of TRBV28, TRBJ1-2 and TRBJ2-5, whereas newly diagnosed disease favored TRBV20-1 and TRBJ2-1. Peripheral blood alone was examined, since thyroid tissue, which constituted the primary lesion, could not be accessed.

The CDR3 starts with the cysteine, ends with the phenylalanine, and has 16 residues. Only the CDR3 portion is preserved as DNA: 48 bases, with reading frame beginning at the first base. The germline V gene gives CDR1 as LGHNA and CDR2 as YNFKEQ. A distance of 15 bases separates the germline ends of V and J, which lose 1 base and 3 bases respectively. Many counts were recorded for this clonotype. Its antigen is not yet known. Per-nucleotide qualities are absent, and no much larger clonotype sits a single base away. The time point label, read with the paper, signifies: newly diagnosed GD, antithyroid drugs for less than 3 months. For both TCR sequencing and RNA sequencing, RNA was extracted from PBMCs in TRIzol. The diagnosis of Graves' disease followed American Thyroid Association guidelines. Patients were recruited from an endocrinology department in Xi'an, China. Each patient gave about 8.1 milliliters of peripheral blood, collected in an EDTA anticoagulant tube. PBMCs were isolated by Ficoll Paque Plus density gradient separation without further T cell sorting. An Agilent 2100 Bioanalyzer and agarose gel were used to assess RNA quality, and a NanoDrop 2000 was used to measure RNA concentration.

Library creation used multiplex PCR. Sequencing took place on an Illumina HiSeq 4000. iRepertoire HTBI primers and Arm-PCR amplification of CDR3 regions were used to construct TCR beta libraries. Before sequencing, the PCR products went through gel purification. The study's own analysis went as follows. Across samples, around 58 TRBV and 13 to 15 TRBJ segments were identified and used for gene usage analysis of CDR3 amino acid clonotypes. Filtered high-quality paired reads were merged into contigs using COPE and FqMerger. Contigs were aligned with BLAST to IMGT TRBV, TRBD and TRBJ reference genes, and CDR3 was defined per IMGT. Any clonotype with a frequency above 0.1% was classified as a highly expanded clone. Repertoire diversity was measured by Shannon entropy, and V-J evenness by the Gini coefficient. Public clonotypes were defined as clonotypes shared by more than one individual. The public reads were reanalyzed by TCRdb: fastp trimming at Q25, MiXCR alignment, in-frame beta chains only. Each CDR3 protein appears once, grouped with its most common genes and DNA. TCRdb, not the original authors, processed these V and J calls. Recorded for this sample are a few hundred thousand distinct CDR3 sequences; around 11% of them occurred a single time. The top ten hold approximately 20% of the sample.

Another study also made use of these data, one on T cells in Graves' hyperthyroidism and ophthalmopathy. Per the second study: Graves' hyperthyroidism was defined as stable when no progression to ophthalmopathy occurred over 18 months of follow-up. Hyperthyroidism patients were newly diagnosed, with disease duration under 2 months, and aged 18 to 65 years. Patients with uncontrolled infections, other autoimmune diseases, pregnancy or lactation were excluded. Diagnoses relied on clinical symptoms, serum thyroxine and TRAb, thyroid ultrasound and orbital computed tomography. For the first round of RT-PCR on the TCR CDR3, the HTBI primer set was used together with the Qiagen OneStep RT-PCR kit. Blood samples also contained most of the expanded thyroid clonotypes (frequency above 0.001), which suggests that blood repertoires may reflect thyroid immune responses. A 13 V-J signature model separated ophthalmopathy from stable hyperthyroidism, with around 91% sensitivity and 81% to 83% specificity in cross-validation and 80%/75% in testing. During validation, the model predicted progression to ophthalmopathy a median of roughly 7.1 months ahead of onset, with almost 71% sensitivity and roughly 75% specificity. To identify distinguishing TCR V-J signatures, a discovery cohort of 100 patients was used, comprising some 43 with Graves' ophthalmopathy and around 57 with stable Graves' hyperthyroidism. Whether ophthalmopathy could be predicted prospectively was tested in an independent validation cohort made up of 18 to 20 hyperthyroidism patients plus 17 patients who later progressed to ophthalmopathy. The 100 discovery patients were divided at random into training and test sets in a 7:3 ratio. The study also compared thyroid tissue and blood T-cell repertoires from about 6 Graves' hyperthyroidism patients. After sampling, hyperthyroidism patients received methimazole starting at 30 mg daily, and ophthalmopathy patients received high-dose intravenous methylprednisolone. The libraries were constructed in a second round of multiplex PCR and then size-selected and purified. The libraries were sequenced on an Illumina HiSeq2000 using paired-end 100 bp reads. SOAPnuke was used to process the raw data, removing reads that contained adapters or uncalled bases, had a mean Phred below 15, or lacked an exact match to the constant primer or identifier. COPE v1.2.5 was used to merge the high-quality paired reads, and each unique nucleotide sequence was defined as a clonotype. MiTCR v1.1 was used to align clonotypes to the IMGT TRBV, TRBD and TRBJ reference segments. The analysis was restricted to V-J combinations with a frequency above 0.0001, which together covered about 99% of the repertoires. A TCS score was defined as the ratio between F50 (clonal expansion) and ExV (chaos), using BLOSUM62-based TCRdist between CDR3 peptides within each V-J. Welch's t-statistics and random forest reduced fewer than 600 V-J features to 13, which were used in a naive Bayes classifier (R e1071). Sample size was not statistically predetermined, and blinding of investigators to group allocation was not performed. The paper reports TCR Vbeta CDR3 sequencing of 135 peripheral blood samples: approximately 43 ophthalmopathy, under 80 hyperthyroidism and 17 progressor patients.

This sample comprised peripheral blood mononuclear cells (PBMCs), obtained at new diagnosis, from a patient treated with antithyroid drugs. The sequence links TRBV4-2 to TRBJ1-1; the D gene is perhaps TRBD1, on 6 matching bases. This TCR was sampled from a woman under 30 with Graves disease. Donor details come from another sample of the same person, matched by shared clones. The nucleotide sequence reads TGTGCCAGCAGCCAAGGGTCAACAGGGTGGGACACTGAAGCTTTCTTT. The encoded protein is CASSQGSTGWDTEAFF.